The present entry profiles one T cell receptor beta chain with its context. The record originates from a study of shared clonotypes between healthy human individuals. CD8 memory pooled CD45RO+ cells and CCR7-negative CD45RA+ TemRA cells. The germline V gene encodes CDR1 SGHAT and CDR2 FQNNGV. The V gene lost 2 bases and the J gene lost 6 bases, with 10 bases spanning the gap. The CDR3 contains 13 residues. Using immunoSEQ multiplex PCR, the repertoire was profiled, and TCRdb retains in-frame clones only, with some absent. The repertoire holds 600,000 to 750,000 clones, 90% seen once, with 34% in the top ten.

The sample comprised memory CD8+ T cells from PBMCs. Described subset: CD45RO+ cells pooled with CCR7-negative TemRA cells. The chain combines TRBV11-2 with TRBJ1-1, with D unclear. The TCR sequence derives from a man aged 18 to 35 in good health. Some clones in this sample may be carry-over from other donors' samples. This CDR3 is CASSLPPGAEAFF. Written as DNA, the CDR3 is TGTGCCAGCAGCTTACCCCCCGGCGCTGAAGCTTTCTTT.